Listed here is a single T cell receptor beta chain. Its cognate antigen is unknown. The CDR3 spans 15 residues. Germline-derived CDR1 and CDR2 are SGHRS and YFSETQ. V lost 0 bases, J lost 5 bases, and 13 bases lay in between. The data are from a study of cytomegalovirus exposure and HLA in healthy donors. Broader study findings: Later analysis identified a missense DCLRE1C variant that was linked to TCR beta V- and J-gene trimming.

Vbeta (60) and Jbeta (13) primers were used in the PCR. TCRdb keeps only in-frame clones here, not all; method: immunoSEQ multiplex PCR. The sample has under 150,000 clones, more than 65% seen once. These donors, healthy bone marrow donors, were studied. What was sequenced was PBMCs. The receptor was isolated from a man over 45 in good health and CMV-seronegative. The V and J genes are TRBV5-1 and TRBJ2-3; tentatively, D is TRBD1 (6 bases). As DNA, the CDR3 is TGCGCCAGCAGCTTGGGGCCGTCAGGGGAAGATACGCAGTATTTT. Protein sequence: CASSLGPSGEDTQYF.